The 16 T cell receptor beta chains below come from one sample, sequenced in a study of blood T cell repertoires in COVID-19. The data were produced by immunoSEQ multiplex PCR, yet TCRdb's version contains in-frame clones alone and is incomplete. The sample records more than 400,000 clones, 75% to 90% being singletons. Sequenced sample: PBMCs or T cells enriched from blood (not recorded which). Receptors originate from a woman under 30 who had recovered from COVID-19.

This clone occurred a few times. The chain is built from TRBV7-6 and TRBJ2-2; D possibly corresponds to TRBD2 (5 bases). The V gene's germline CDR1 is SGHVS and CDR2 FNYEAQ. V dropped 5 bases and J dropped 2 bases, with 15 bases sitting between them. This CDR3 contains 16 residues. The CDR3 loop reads CASSPRRGVNTGELFF. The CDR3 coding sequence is TGTGCCAGCAGCCCTCGACGGGGAGTAAACACCGGGGAGCTGTTTTTT. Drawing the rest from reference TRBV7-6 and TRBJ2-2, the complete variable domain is GAGVSQSPRYKVTKRGQDVALRCDPISGHVSLYWYRQALGQGPEFLTYFNYEAQQDKSGLPNDRFSAERPEGSISTLTIQRTEQRDSAMYRCASSPRRGVNTGELFFGEGSRLTVL.

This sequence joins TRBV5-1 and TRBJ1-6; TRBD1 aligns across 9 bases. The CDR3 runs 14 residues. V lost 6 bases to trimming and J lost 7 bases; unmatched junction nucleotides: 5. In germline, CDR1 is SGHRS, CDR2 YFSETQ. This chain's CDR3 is CASTSGTGNSPLHF. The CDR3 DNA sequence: TGCGCCAGCACCTCCGGGACAGGGAATTCACCCCTCCACTTT.

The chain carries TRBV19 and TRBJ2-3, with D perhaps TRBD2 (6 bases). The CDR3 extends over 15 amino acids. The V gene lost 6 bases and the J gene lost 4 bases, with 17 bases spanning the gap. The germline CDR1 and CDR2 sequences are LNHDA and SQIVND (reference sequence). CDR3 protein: CASSLGTVFPDTQYF. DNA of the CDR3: TGTGCCAGTAGCCTCGGGACTGTCTTCCCAGATACGCAGTATTTT.

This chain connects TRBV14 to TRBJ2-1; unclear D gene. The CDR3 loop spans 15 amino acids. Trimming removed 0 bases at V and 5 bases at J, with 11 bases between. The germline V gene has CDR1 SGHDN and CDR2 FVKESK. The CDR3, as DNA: TGTGCCAGCAGCCAAGAGTTGCTTGGCAACAATGAGCAGTTCTTC. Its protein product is CASSQELLGNNEQFF.

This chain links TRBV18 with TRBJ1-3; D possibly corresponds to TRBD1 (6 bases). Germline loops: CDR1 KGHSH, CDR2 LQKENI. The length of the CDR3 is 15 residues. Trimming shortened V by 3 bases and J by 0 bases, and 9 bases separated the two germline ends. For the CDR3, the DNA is TGTGCCAGCTCACCTCAGGGGAGCTCTGGAAACACCATATATTTT. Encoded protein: CASSPQGSSGNTIYF.

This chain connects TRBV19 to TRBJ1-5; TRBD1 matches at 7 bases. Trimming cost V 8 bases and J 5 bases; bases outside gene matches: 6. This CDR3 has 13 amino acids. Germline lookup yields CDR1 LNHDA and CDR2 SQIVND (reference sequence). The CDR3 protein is CASQSTGYQPQHF. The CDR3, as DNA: TGTGCCAGTCAATCGACAGGGTATCAGCCCCAGCATTTT.

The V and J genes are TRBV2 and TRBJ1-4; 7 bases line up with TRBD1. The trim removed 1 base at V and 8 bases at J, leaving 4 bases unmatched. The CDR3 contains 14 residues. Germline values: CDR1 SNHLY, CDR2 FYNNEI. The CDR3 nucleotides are TGTGCCAGCAGTGAAGAGGGGGCAGGGGAAAAACTGTTTTTT. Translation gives CASSEEGAGEKLFF.

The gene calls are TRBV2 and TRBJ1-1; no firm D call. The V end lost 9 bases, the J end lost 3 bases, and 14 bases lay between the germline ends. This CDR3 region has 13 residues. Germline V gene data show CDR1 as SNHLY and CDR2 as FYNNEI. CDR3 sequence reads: CASSGILDTEAFF. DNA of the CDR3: TGTGCCAGTTCGGGGATTCTAGACACTGAAGCTTTCTTT.

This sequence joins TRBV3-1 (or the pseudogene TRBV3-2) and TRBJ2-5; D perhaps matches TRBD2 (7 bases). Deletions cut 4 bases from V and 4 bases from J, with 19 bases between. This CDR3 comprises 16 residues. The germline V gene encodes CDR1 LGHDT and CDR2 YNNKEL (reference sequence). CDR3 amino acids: CASSPLRGTGGETQYF. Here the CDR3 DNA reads TGTGCCAGCAGCCCCCTGAGGGGGACGGGGGGAGAGACCCAGTACTTC.

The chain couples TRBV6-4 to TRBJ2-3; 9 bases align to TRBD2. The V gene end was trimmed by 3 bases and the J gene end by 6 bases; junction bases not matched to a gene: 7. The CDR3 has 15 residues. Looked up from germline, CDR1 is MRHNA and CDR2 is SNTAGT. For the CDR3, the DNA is TGTGCCAGCAGTGATATCAGCGGGGGGATCGATACGCAGTATTTT. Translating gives CASSDISGGIDTQYF.

In DNA form, the CDR3 reads TGTGCCAGCAGTGAGCAGCGGGGTTACAATGAGCAGTTCTTC. Encoded protein: CASSEQRGYNEQFF. This sequence joins TRBV2 and TRBJ2-1; TRBD2 matches at 7 bases. In germline, CDR1 is SNHLY, CDR2 FYNNEI. The junction had 3 bases not matched to a gene; V was cut back by 3 bases and J by 4 bases. CDR3 length: 14 residues.

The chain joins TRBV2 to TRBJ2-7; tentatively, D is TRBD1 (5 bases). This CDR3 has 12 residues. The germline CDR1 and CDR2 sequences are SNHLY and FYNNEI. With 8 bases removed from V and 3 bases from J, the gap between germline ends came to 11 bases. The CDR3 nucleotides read TGTGCCAGCGATGACAGTGACTACGAGCAGTACTTC. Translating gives CASDDSDYEQYF.

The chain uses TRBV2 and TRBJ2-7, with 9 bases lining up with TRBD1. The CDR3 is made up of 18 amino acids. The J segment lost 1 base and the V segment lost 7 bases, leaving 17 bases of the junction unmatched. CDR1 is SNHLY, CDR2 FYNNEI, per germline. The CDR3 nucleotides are TGTGCCAGCACGATCCCGGGACAGGGCCTTCATATGTCCTACGAGCAGTACTTC. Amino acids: CASTIPGQGLHMSYEQYF.

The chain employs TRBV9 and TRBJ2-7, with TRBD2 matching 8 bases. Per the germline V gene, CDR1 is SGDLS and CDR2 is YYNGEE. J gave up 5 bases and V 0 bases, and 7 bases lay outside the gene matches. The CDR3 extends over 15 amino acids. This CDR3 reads CASSVGDGGANEQYF. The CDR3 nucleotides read TGTGCCAGCAGCGTAGGGGACGGGGGGGCCAACGAGCAGTACTTC.

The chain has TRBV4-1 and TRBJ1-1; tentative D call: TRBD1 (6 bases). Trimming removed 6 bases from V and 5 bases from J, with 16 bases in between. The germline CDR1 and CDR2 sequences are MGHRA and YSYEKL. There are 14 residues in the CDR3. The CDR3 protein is CASRPLTGLTEAFF. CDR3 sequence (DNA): TGCGCCAGCAGACCACTAACAGGGTTGACTGAAGCTTTCTTT.

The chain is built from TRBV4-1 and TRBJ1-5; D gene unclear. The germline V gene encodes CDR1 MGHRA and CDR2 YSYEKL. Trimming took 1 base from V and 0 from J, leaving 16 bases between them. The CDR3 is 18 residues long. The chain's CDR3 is CASSQVSVGLYSNQPQHF. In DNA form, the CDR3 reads TGCGCCAGCAGCCAAGTATCCGTGGGCCTATATAGCAATCAGCCCCAGCATTTT.